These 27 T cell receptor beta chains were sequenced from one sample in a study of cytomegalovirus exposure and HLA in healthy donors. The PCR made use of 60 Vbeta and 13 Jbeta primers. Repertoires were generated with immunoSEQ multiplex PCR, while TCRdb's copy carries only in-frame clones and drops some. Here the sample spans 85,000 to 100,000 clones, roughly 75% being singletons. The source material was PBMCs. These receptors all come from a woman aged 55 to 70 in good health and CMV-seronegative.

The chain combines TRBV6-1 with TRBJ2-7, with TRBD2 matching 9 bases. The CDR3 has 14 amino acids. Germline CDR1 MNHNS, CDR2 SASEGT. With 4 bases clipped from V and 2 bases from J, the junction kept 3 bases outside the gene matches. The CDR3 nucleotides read TGTGCCAGCAGTGGCCGCGGGAGGGCCTACGAGCAGTACTTC. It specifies CASSGRGRAYEQYF.

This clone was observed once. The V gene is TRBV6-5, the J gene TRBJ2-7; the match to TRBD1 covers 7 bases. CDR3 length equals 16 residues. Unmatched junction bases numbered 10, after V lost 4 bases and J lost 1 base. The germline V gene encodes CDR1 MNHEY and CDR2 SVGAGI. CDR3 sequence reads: CASSLSRQGSSYEQYF. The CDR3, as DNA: TGTGCCAGCAGTTTATCTCGACAGGGATCGTCCTACGAGCAGTACTTC.

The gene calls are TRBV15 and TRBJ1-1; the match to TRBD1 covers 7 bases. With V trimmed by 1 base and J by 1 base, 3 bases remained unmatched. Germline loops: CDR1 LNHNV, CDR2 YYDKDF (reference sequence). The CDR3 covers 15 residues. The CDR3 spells CATSRGGGGNTEAFF. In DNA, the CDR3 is TGTGCCACCAGCAGAGGAGGGGGCGGGAACACTGAAGCTTTCTTT.

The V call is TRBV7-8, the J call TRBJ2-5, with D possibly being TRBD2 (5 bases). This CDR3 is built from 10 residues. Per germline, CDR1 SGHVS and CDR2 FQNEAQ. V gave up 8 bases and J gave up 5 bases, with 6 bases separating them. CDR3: CASSGETQYF. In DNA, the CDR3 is TGTGCCAGCTCGGGGGAGACCCAGTACTTC.

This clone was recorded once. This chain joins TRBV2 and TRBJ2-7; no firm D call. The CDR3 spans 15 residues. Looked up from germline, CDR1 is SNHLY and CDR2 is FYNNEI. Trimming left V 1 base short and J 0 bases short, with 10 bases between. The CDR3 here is CASSEGVRSSYEQYF. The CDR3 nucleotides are TGTGCCAGCAGTGAAGGGGTCCGGAGCTCCTACGAGCAGTACTTC.

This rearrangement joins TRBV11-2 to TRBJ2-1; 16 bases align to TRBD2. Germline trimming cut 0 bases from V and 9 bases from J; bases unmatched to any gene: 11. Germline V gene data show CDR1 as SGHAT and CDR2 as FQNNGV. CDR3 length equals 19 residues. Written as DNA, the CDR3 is TGTGCCAGCAGCTTAGATTGGGGGACTAGCGGGGGGGCCAATATTGAGCAGTTCTTC. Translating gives CASSLDWGTSGGANIEQFF. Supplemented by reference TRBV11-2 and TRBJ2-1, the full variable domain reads EAGVAQSPRYKIIEKRQSVAFWCNPISGHATLYWYQQILGQGPKLLIQFQNNGVVDDSQLPKDRFSAERLKGVDSTLKIQPAKLEDSAVYLCASSLDWGTSGGANIEQFFGPGTRLTVL.

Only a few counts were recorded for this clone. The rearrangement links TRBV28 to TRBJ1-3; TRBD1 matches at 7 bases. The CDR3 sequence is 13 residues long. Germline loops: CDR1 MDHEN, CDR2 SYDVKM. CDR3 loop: CAVPGTAGNTIYF. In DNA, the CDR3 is TGTGCTGTCCCCGGGACAGCAGGAAACACCATATATTTT.

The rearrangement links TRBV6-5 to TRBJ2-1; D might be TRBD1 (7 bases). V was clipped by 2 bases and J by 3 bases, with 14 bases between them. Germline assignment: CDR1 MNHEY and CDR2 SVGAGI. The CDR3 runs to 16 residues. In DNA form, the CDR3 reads TGTGCCAGCAGTTACGGTGGCGGGACAGACTACAATGAGCAGTTCTTC. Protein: CASSYGGGTDYNEQFF.

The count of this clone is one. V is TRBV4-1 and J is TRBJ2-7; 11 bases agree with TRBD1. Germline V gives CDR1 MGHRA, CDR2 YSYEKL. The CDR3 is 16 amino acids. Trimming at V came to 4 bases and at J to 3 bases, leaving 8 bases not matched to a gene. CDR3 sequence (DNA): TGCGCCAGCAGCCGCACCTCAGGGACAGGGGGCTACGAGCAGTACTTC. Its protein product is CASSRTSGTGGYEQYF.

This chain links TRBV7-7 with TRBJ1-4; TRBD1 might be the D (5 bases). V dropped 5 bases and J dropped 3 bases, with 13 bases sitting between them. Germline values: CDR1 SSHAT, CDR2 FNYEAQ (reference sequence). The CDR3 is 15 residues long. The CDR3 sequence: CASSPTGGSNEKLFF. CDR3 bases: TGTGCCAGCAGCCCCACGGGGGGATCTAATGAAAAACTGTTTTTT.

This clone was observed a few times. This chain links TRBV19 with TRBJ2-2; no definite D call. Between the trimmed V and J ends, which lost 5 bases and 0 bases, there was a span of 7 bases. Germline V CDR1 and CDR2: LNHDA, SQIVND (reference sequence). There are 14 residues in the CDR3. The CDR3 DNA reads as TGTGCCAGTAGTGTCCAGTCGAACACCGGGGAGCTGTTTTTT. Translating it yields CASSVQSNTGELFF. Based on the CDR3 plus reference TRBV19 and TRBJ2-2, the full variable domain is DGGITQSPKYLFRKEGQNVTLSCEQNLNHDAMYWYRQDPGQGLRLIYYSQIVNDFQKGDIAEGYSVSREKKESFPLTVTSAQKNPTAFYLCASSVQSNTGELFFGEGSRLTVL.

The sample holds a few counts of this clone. The CDR3 here is CASKSGTVSSYEQYF. The CDR3 bases are TGCGCCAGTAAGTCCGGGACAGTCAGTTCCTACGAGCAGTACTTC. The chain links TRBV5-1 to TRBJ2-7; 7 nucleotides agree with TRBD1. CDR1 SGHRS and CDR2 YFSETQ come from the germline V gene. With 8 bases clipped from V and 1 base from J, the junction kept 12 bases outside the gene matches. This CDR3 spans 15 amino acids.

CDR3 bases: TGTGCCAGCAGCCTCGGGGGGACAGGCTATGGCTACACCTTC. This codes for CASSLGGTGYGYTF. The rearrangement joins TRBV11-2 to TRBJ1-2; 8 positions agree with TRBD1. The CDR3 has 14 amino acids. J lost 4 bases, V lost 5 bases, and 6 bases had no gene match. Germline CDR1 and CDR2: SGHAT and FQNNGV.

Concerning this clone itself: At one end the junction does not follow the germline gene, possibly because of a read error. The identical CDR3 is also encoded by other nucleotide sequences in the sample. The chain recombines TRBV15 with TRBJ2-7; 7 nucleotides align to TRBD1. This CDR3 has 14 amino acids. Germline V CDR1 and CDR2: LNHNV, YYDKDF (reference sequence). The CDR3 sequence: CATRRDRASYEQYF. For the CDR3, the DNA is TGCGCCACCAGACGAGACAGGGCCTCGTACGAGCAGTACTTC.

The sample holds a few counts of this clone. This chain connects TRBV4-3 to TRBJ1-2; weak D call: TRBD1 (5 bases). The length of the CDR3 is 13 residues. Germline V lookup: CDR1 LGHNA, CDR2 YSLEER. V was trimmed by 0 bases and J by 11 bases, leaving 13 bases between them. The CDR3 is CASSQETRGAYTF. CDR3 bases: TGCGCCAGCAGCCAAGAGACGCGCGGGGCTTACACCTTC.

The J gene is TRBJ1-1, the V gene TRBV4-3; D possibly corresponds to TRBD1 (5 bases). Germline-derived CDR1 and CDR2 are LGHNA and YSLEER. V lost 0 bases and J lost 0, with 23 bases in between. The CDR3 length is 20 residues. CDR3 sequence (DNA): TGCGCCAGCAGCCAAGACGACTTTTATACCGGGACTGAGATGAACACTGAAGCTTTCTTT. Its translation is CASSQDDFYTGTEMNTEAFF.

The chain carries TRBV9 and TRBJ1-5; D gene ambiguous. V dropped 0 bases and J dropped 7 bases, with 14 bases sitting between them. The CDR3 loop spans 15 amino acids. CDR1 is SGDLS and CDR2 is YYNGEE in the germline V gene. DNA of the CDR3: TGTGCCAGCAGCGTAGGTGGCAGCGAGGGACAGCCCCAGCATTTT. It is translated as CASSVGGSEGQPQHF.

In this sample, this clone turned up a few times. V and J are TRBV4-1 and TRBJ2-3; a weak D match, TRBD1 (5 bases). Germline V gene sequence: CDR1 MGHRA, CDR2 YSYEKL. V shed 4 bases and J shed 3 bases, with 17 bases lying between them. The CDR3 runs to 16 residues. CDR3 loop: CASSPTLRGSTDTQYF. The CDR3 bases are TGCGCCAGCAGCCCCACCTTAAGGGGCTCGACAGATACGCAGTATTTT.

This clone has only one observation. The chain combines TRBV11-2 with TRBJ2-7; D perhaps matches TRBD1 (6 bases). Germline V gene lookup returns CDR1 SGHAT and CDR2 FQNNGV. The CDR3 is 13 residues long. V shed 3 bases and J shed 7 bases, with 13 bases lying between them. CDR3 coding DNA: TGTGCCAGCAGCTTCGACAGGTTCGAAGAGCAGTACTTC. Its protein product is CASSFDRFEEQYF.

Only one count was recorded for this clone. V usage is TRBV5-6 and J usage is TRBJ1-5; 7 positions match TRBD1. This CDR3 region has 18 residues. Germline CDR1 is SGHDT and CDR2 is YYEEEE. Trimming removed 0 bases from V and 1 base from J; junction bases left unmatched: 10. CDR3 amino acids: CASSLGYRGYMSNQPQHF. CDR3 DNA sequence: TGTGCCAGCAGCTTGGGCTACAGGGGATATATGAGCAATCAGCCCCAGCATTTT.

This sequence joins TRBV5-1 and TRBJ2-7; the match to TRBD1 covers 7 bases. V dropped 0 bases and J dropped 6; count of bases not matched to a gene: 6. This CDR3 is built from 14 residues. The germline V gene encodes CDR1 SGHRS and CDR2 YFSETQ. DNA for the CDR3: TGCGCCAGCAGCTTGGCCGGGACAGAGGTCGAGCAGTACTTC. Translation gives CASSLAGTEVEQYF.

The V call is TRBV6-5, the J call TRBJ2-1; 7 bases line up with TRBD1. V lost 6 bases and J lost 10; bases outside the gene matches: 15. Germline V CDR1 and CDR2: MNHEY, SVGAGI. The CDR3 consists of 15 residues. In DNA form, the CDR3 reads TGTGCCAGCAGCGGGCCGGACAGGTCGGGGAACGAGCAGTTCTTC. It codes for CASSGPDRSGNEQFF.

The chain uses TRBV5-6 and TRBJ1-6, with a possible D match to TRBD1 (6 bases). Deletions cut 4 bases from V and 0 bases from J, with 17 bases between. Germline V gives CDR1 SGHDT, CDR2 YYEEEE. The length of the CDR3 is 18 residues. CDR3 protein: CASSLAGVMSSYNSPLHF. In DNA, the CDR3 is TGTGCCAGCAGCCTAGCAGGGGTGATGAGCTCCTATAATTCACCCCTCCACTTT. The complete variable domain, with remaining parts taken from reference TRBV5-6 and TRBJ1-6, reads DAGVTQSPTHLIKTRGQQVTLRCSPKSGHDTVSWYQQALGQGPQFIFQYYEEEERQRGNFPDRFSGHQFPNYSSELNVNALLLGDSALYLCASSLAGVMSSYNSPLHFGNGTRLTVT.

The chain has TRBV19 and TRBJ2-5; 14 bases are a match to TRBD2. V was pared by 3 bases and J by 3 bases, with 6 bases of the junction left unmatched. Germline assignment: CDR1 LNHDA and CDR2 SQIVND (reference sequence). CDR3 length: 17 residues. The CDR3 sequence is CASSIAGTSGGKETQYF. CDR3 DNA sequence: TGTGCCAGTAGTATTGCCGGGACTAGCGGGGGCAAAGAGACCCAGTACTTC.

CDR3 in DNA: TGTGCCAGCAGTGCAACAGGGGTAGGCTACACCTTC. Protein product: CASSATGVGYTF. The chain combines TRBV6-1 with TRBJ1-2; 7 nucleotides line up with TRBD1. Germline trimming cut 4 bases from V and 8 bases from J; bases unmatched to any gene: 4. This CDR3 is built from 12 residues. Germline CDR1 MNHNS, CDR2 SASEGT.

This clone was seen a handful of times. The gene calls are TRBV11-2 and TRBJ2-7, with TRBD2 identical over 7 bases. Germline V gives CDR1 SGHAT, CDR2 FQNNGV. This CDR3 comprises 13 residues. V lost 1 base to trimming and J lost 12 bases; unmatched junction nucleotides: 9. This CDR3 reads CASSLVSGGGSYF. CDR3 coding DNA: TGTGCCAGCAGCTTAGTGTCCGGCGGGGGATCGTACTTC.

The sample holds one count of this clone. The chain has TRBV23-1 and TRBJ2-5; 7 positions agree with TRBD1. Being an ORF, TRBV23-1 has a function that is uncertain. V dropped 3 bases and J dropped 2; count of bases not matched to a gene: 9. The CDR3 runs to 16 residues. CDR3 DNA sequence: TGCGCCAGCAGTCATTCCTCTGACAGGGAACAAGAGACCCAGTACTTC. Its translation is CASSHSSDREQETQYF.